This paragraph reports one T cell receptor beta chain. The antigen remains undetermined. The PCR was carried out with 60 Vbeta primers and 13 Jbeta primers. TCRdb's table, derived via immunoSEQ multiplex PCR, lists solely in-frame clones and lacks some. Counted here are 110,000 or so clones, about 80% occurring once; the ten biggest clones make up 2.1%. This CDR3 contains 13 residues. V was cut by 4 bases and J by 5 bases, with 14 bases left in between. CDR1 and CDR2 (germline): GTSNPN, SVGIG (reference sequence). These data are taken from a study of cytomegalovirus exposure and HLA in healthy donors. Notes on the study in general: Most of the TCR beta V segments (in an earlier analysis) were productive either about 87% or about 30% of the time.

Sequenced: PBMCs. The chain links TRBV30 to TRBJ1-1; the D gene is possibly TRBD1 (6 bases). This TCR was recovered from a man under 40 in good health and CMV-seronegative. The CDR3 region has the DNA TGTGCCTGGACCGGACAGATTCGGACTGAAGCTTTCTTT. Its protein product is CAWTGQIRTEAFF.